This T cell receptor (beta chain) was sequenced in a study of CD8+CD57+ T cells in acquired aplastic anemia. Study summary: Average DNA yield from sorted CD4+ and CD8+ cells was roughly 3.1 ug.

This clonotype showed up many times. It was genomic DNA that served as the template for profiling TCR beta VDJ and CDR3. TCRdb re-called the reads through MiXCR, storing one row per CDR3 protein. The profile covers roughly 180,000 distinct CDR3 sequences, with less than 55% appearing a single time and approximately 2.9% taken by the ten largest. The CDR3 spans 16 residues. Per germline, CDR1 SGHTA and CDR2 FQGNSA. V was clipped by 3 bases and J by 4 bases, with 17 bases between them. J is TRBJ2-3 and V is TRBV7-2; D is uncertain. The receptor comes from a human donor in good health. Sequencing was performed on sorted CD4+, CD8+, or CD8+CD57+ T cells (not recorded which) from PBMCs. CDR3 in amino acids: CASSFLRPSRSDTQYF. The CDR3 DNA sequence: TGTGCCAGCAGCTTTTTAAGGCCCTCGAGGTCAGATACGCAGTATTTT.